The clone carrying this T cell receptor (beta chain) occurred once. The record originates from a study of shared clonotypes between healthy human individuals. Across the study: Per-donor plates numbered three CD4 naive, three CD4 memory, two CD8 naive and one CD8 memory.

The repertoire was sequenced with immunoSEQ multiplex PCR; TCRdb's copy has only in-frame clones and lacks some. Of around 980,000 clones listed, around three quarters are singletons. Germline V lookup: CDR1 LNHNV, CDR2 YYDKDF (reference sequence). The trim removed 0 bases at V and 0 bases at J, leaving 1 base unmatched. CDR3 length: 15 amino acids. The sequenced sample was memory CD4+ T cells from PBMCs. Subset: CD45RA-negative fraction. This clonotype was sampled from a man between 18 and 35 years old in good health. Some clones in this sample may be carry-over from other donors' samples. The chain has TRBV15 and TRBJ1-1; 7 bases match TRBD1. Written as DNA, the CDR3 is TGTGCCACCAGCAGAGACAGGGGGGTGAACACTGAAGCTTTCTTT. It specifies CATSRDRGVNTEAFF.